The clone carrying this TCR beta chain appeared once. V gave up 0 bases and J gave up 4 bases; unmatched junction bases: 9. Germline-derived CDR1 and CDR2 are SGHRS and YFSETQ. The CDR3 has 17 residues. Sequencing used immunoSEQ multiplex PCR; TCRdb keeps in-frame clones, though not all of them. The repertoire has more than 95,000 clones, approximately 94% of them found once; the top ten carry about 1.8%. This sample stems from a study of siplizumab effects on memory and regulatory T cells. The sequence derives from a human donor in good health. The chain uses TRBV5-1 and TRBJ2-1, with 8 bases matching TRBD2. Sequencing used non-Treg CD4+ T cells sorted from blood. This CDR3 is CASSLASLLAVYNEQFF. As DNA, the CDR3 is TGCGCCAGCAGCTTGGCCTCCCTACTAGCGGTATACAATGAGCAGTTCTTC.